This TCR beta chain was retrieved from a study of identical twins. Overall study results and limits: Fewer insertions characterized abundant cord blood beta clonotypes, whereas memory repertoires showed none. Low generation probability was overrepresented in out-of-frame alpha sequences shared by twins.

The ends were cut back, 1 base at V and 6 bases at J, with 21 bases in the middle. CDR3 length: 17 residues. Looked up from germline, CDR1 is LGHNA and CDR2 is YNFKEQ. Unique molecular identifiers were present on the cDNA, which also gained a universal primer site by template switching. A single record per CDR3 protein comes from TCRdb applying MiXCR to the 5' RACE reads. The sample has hundreds of thousands of distinct CDR3 sequences; about 12% are singletons. Details on this clonotype: Its target is unknown.

These data also formed part of another study, on yellow fever vaccine responses in identical twins.

What was sequenced was CD8+ T cells sorted from blood. V and J are TRBV4-2 and TRBJ1-1; tentative D call: TRBD1 (6 bases). The TCR comes from a woman younger than 30 in good health. CDR3 nucleotides: TGTGCCAGCAGCCAAGTCGCCCAGTGGGGGCTAAAGGCTGAAGCTTTCTTT. It encodes CASSQVAQWGLKAEAFF.